This T cell receptor (beta chain) appears in the sequencing data of a study of shared clonotypes between healthy human individuals. In the study overall: CD4 naive cells filled three plates per donor, CD4 memory three, CD8 naive two and CD8 memory one.

Terminally differentiated effector memory CD45RA+ cells were excluded by CCR7 positive selection of CD45RO-negative cells. As regards this clone: No antigen is known for it.

V dropped 1 base and J dropped 8; count of bases not matched to a gene: 5. The CDR3 totals 15 residues. Germline CDR1 is MNHEY and CDR2 is SVGAGI. Deep-level running was used for the assay. The authors' processing: With immunoSEQ giving junction-only sequences and no quality scores, filtering differed. The method was immunoSEQ multiplex PCR; TCRdb's version includes in-frame clones alone and lacks a portion of them. V and J calls and clone size come straight from that table; D and trimming were deduced from the DNA. The table lists about 680,000 clones, 90% to 95% of them singletons. Study-wide results and caveats: Sample collection involved blood only; tissue repertoires are likely different.

This clonotype was obtained from a man aged 25-40 years in good health. The chain carries TRBV6-5 and TRBJ2-1; 10 bases are a match to TRBD2. The source material was naive CD8+ T cells sorted from blood. DNA for the CDR3: TGTGCCAGCAGTTACTTGCCTAGCGGGAGATATGAGCAGTTCTTC. It encodes CASSYLPSGRYEQFF.